This T cell receptor (beta chain) was found in a study of blood T cell repertoires in COVID-19. Overall study context: Sites in the United States, Italy and Spain provided acute and convalescent COVID-19 samples.

Followed over time, Seattle patients had been enrolled while infection was active. Clones were read by immunoSEQ multiplex PCR, and TCRdb kept only the in-frame ones, dropping some. The sample holds some 160,000 clones, around 84% seen once. The clonotype originates from a woman at least 80 years old with COVID-19, enrolled during active disease. Sequencing was carried out using peripheral blood.

DNA of the CDR3: TGTGCCAGCAGTTTGAGCAGGAGAAACACCATATATTTT. Residues: CASSLSRRNTIYF. The chain couples TRBV12-3 or TRBV12-4 to TRBJ1-3; D uncertain. V dropped 3 bases and J dropped 5 bases, with 8 bases sitting between them. The CDR3 contains 13 residues.